This T cell receptor (beta chain) derives from a study of cytomegalovirus exposure and HLA in healthy donors. Whole-study results and caveats: Earlier analysis found most TCR beta V segments productive about 87% or about 30% of the time.

13 Jbeta primers and 60 Vbeta primers were used for the PCR. Clones were sequenced by immunoSEQ multiplex PCR, and TCRdb holds only the in-frame ones, with some missing. The data hold 100,000 or so clones, with approximately 76% observed a single time. A few counts support this clone. The antigen is not known. This clonotype was obtained from a man between 25 and 39 years old in good health and CMV-seropositive. Sequencing used PBMCs.

The CDR3: CASSLGGTGTGLYEQYF. The CDR3 nucleotides are TGTGCCAGCAGCTTGGGGGGGACCGGGACAGGGTTATACGAGCAGTACTTC. The genes are TRBV5-5 and TRBJ2-7, with TRBD1 identical over 9 bases. The V gene's germline CDR1 is SGHKS and CDR2 YYEKEE (reference sequence). The CDR3 loop spans 17 amino acids. The V segment lost 0 bases and the J segment 4 bases; nucleotides outside the gene matches: 11.